Each of the 9 T cell receptor beta chains below was sequenced from the same sample in a study of T cell changes during pregnancy in multiple sclerosis. Clones were sequenced by immunoSEQ multiplex PCR, and TCRdb holds only the in-frame ones, with some missing. This sample has tens of thousands of clones, with about nine tenths found just once. The source material was peripheral blood, sampled in the third trimester of pregnancy. Source of these receptors: a female donor in good health, enrolled as a control in a pregnancy study.

The chain links TRBV7-9 to TRBJ2-7, with TRBD1 identical over 9 bases. V was clipped by 5 bases and J by 2 bases; unmatched bases: 10. CDR3 length equals 16 residues. From germline, CDR1 is SEHNR and CDR2 FQNEAQ (reference sequence). The CDR3 DNA reads TGTGCCAGCAGCCCCCTACGGGGACAGGGAACCTACGAGCAGTACTTC. It yields the protein CASSPLRGQGTYEQYF. The variable domain in full, with the rest retrieved from reference TRBV7-9 and TRBJ2-7, is DTGVSQNPRHKITKRGQNVTFRCDPISEHNRLYWYRQTLGQGPEFLTYFQNEAQLEKSRLLSDRFSAERPKGSFSTLEIQRTEQGDSAMYLCASSPLRGQGTYEQYFGPGTRLTVT.

The rearrangement uses TRBV18 and TRBJ1-1, with TRBD1 matching over 10 bases. Trimming removed 2 bases from V and 6 bases from J; junction bases left unmatched: 6. Germline V gene lookup returns CDR1 KGHSH and CDR2 LQKENI. This CDR3 comprises 15 residues. The CDR3 protein is CASSPVKGTGAEAFF. The CDR3 region has the DNA TGTGCCAGCTCACCAGTAAAGGGGACAGGGGCTGAAGCTTTCTTT.

V usage is TRBV25-1 and J usage is TRBJ1-2, with D uncertain. The germline V gene has CDR1 MGHDK and CDR2 SYGVNS. Trimming took 2 bases from V and 8 from J, leaving 9 bases between them. CDR3 length: 12 residues. This chain's CDR3 is CASSEHGSGYTF. The CDR3 DNA reads as TGTGCCAGCAGTGAACATGGTAGCGGCTACACCTTC.

In its sample, this clone was seen once. The CDR3 DNA sequence: TGTGCCAGCAGCTTGGGGGGGCCGGGAAACACCGGGGAGCTGTTTTTT. Amino acids: CASSLGGPGNTGELFF. The chain couples TRBV5-4 to TRBJ2-2, with D perhaps matching TRBD1 (6 bases). V lost 0 bases and J 2 bases, leaving 11 bases between the germline ends. There are 16 residues in the CDR3. Per germline, CDR1 SGHNT and CDR2 YYREEE (reference sequence).

The chain recombines TRBV15 with TRBJ1-5; tentatively, D is TRBD1 (6 bases). The CDR3 length is 18 residues. Trimming stripped 0 bases from V and 2 bases from J, with 17 bases between. CDR1 and CDR2 (germline): LNHNV, YYDKDF (reference sequence). This CDR3 is CATSRDSNTGSGNQPQHF. The CDR3 DNA reads TGTGCCACCAGCAGAGACTCAAATACAGGGTCTGGCAATCAGCCCCAGCATTTT.

The V gene is TRBV18, the J gene TRBJ2-1; 14 bases align to TRBD2. The CDR3 totals 15 residues. Germline CDR1 is KGHSH and CDR2 is LQKENI. V was clipped by 4 bases and J by 8 bases; unmatched bases: 4. The CDR3 protein is CASSQTSGGADEQFF. The CDR3 DNA is TGTGCCAGCTCACAGACTAGCGGGGGGGCAGATGAGCAGTTCTTC. Variable domain in full (rest from reference TRBV18 and TRBJ2-1): NAGVMQNPRHLVRRRGQEARLRCSPMKGHSHVYWYRQLPEEGLKFMVYLQKENIIDESGMPKERFSAEFPKEGPSILRIQQVVRGDSAAYFCASSQTSGGADEQFFGPGTRLTVL.

The genes are TRBV15 and TRBJ1-4; TRBD1 matches 10 bases. After removal of 5 bases from V and 6 bases from J, the junction contained 9 bases not matched to a gene. CDR1 and CDR2 (germline): LNHNV, YYDKDF (reference sequence). This CDR3 has 16 residues. Written as DNA, the CDR3 is TGTGCCACCAGCGCCCTATTCGGGACAGGGGATGAAAAACTGTTTTTT. Protein product: CATSALFGTGDEKLFF.

This clone showed up just once. This chain links TRBV10-2 with TRBJ2-3; TRBD1 matches 7 bases. Trimming took 6 bases from V and 2 from J; bases not matched to a gene: 5. Germline CDR1 and CDR2: WSHSY and SAAADI. The CDR3 extends over 14 amino acids. In nucleotides, the CDR3 is TGCGCCAGCAGATTAGGACAGGACACAGATACGCAGTATTTT. Its protein is CASRLGQDTDTQYF.

V and J are TRBV2 and TRBJ2-2; D is perhaps TRBD2 (7 bases). The V end was cut by 10 bases, the J end by 2 bases, with 23 bases between. Germline V gene lookup returns CDR1 SNHLY and CDR2 FYNNEI. CDR3 length equals 17 residues. CDR3 loop: CATRGLAEQTNTGELFF. The CDR3 nucleotides are TGTGCCACCAGGGGTCTAGCGGAGCAGACCAACACCGGGGAGCTGTTTTTT.